This T cell receptor beta chain was profiled in a study of blood T cell repertoires in COVID-19. Study-level information: From the United States, Italy and Spain came samples of acute and convalescent COVID-19. T cells, B-cell-depleted T cells, or PBMCs supplied cDNA or gDNA.

This clone was detected once. From germline, CDR1 is MDHEN and CDR2 SYDVKM. The CDR3 is made up of 15 amino acids. V lost 3 bases and J lost 4, with 12 bases in between. In the study's own analysis: Estimation of nucleated cell counts was performed using reference gene primer amplification. TCRdb's copy holds only in-frame clones and misses some; the assay was immunoSEQ multiplex PCR. V, J and clone size are taken as reported in that table, and D and trimming were inferred from the DNA itself. The sample carries 250,000 to 300,000 clones, roughly 89% recorded once. The sequence was collected from a young woman with active or convalescent COVID-19. The sample consisted of peripheral blood. The V call is TRBV28, the J call TRBJ2-2; maybe TRBD1 (6 bases). CDR3 coding DNA: TGTGCCAGCAGTTTGGTAGACAGGACCACCGGGGAGCTGTTTTTT. Translating it yields CASSLVDRTTGELFF.